The 27 T cell receptor beta chains presented below share a single source sample, sequenced in a study of shared clonotypes between healthy human individuals. The table came from immunoSEQ multiplex PCR; TCRdb's copy has only in-frame clones and leaves some out. The sample carries 600,000 to 750,000 clones, 90% recorded once. The sequenced material came from memory CD8+ T cells from PBMCs. The sample's subset: CD45RO+ cells pooled with CCR7-negative TemRA cells. Receptor source: a man aged 18 to 35 in good health. Some clones in this sample may be carry-over from other donors' samples.

CDR3 loop: CASSSTGGGSSYNEQFF. The CDR3 DNA reads as TGTGCCAGCAGCTCAACAGGGGGCGGGAGCTCCTACAATGAGCAGTTCTTC. The chain has TRBV13 and TRBJ2-1, with 9 bases that match TRBD1. Germline values: CDR1 PRHDT, CDR2 FYEKMQ (reference sequence). V trimming: 4 bases; J trimming: 0 bases; junction bases outside the gene matches: 7. The CDR3 covers 17 residues.

The J gene is TRBJ1-1, the V gene TRBV29-1; a possible D gene is TRBD1 (6 bases). The germline V gene has CDR1 SQVTM and CDR2 ANQGSEA. Deletions cut 7 bases from V and 5 bases from J, with 17 bases between. The CDR3 contains 13 residues. The CDR3 DNA is TGCAGCGGAACGGGGGCGACATTTACTGAAGCTTTCTTT. As protein: CSGTGATFTEAFF.

V is TRBV2 and J is TRBJ1-6, with D unresolved. The CDR3 contains 14 residues. V dropped 3 bases and J dropped 8 bases, with 11 bases sitting between them. Germline CDR1 is SNHLY and CDR2 is FYNNEI. CDR3 protein: CASSDLAIHSPLHF. CDR3 nucleotide sequence: TGTGCCAGCAGTGATTTAGCTATCCATTCACCCCTCCACTTT.

The CDR3 bases are TGTGCCAGCAGTTTTGTTGTAGGGATGACTGCCTACGAGCAGTACTTC. This gives the protein CASSFVVGMTAYEQYF. The chain combines TRBV28 with TRBJ2-7; D gene uncertain. CDR1 and CDR2 (germline): MDHEN, SYDVKM. The V and J ends lost 3 bases and 2 bases respectively, with 17 bases between them. CDR3 length: 16 residues.

The chain combines TRBV9 with TRBJ2-7; the D is unclear. This CDR3 spans 12 amino acids. CDR1 SGDLS and CDR2 YYNGEE come from the germline V gene. Trimming stripped 0 bases from V and 6 bases from J, with 7 bases between. This CDR3 is CASSVALGEQYF. CDR3 bases: TGTGCCAGCAGCGTAGCTCTCGGCGAGCAGTACTTC. The full variable domain, its missing parts supplied by reference TRBV9 and TRBJ2-7, is DSGVTQTPKHLITATGQRVTLRCSPRSGDLSVYWYQQSLDQGLQFLIQYYNGEERAKGNILERFSAQQFPDLHSELNLSSLELGDSALYFCASSVALGEQYFGPGTRLTVT.

This rearrangement joins TRBV6-5 to TRBJ1-2, with a tentative D call TRBD1 (6 bases). This CDR3 contains 12 residues. CDR1 MNHEY and CDR2 SVGAGI come from the germline V gene. V was pared by 4 bases and J by 8 bases, with 11 bases between. The CDR3 sequence: CASSLQGWGYTF. In DNA, the CDR3 is TGTGCCAGCAGTTTACAGGGCTGGGGCTACACCTTC.

The chain is built from TRBV4-3 and TRBJ2-2, with 7 bases fitting TRBD1. The CDR3 consists of 16 residues. V shed 4 bases, J shed 9 bases, and the junction held 14 bases outside the gene matches. Germline CDR1 LGHNA, CDR2 YSLEER. CDR3 sequence: CASSPYFGTVDRELFF. CDR3 nucleotides: TGCGCCAGCAGCCCTTACTTCGGGACAGTAGACCGGGAGCTGTTTTTT.

This clone has more than one count but fewer than ten. This chain links TRBV13 with TRBJ1-1; the D gene is possibly TRBD1 (5 bases). Looked up from germline, CDR1 is PRHDT and CDR2 is FYEKMQ (reference sequence). The CDR3 has 12 amino acids. Between the trimmed V and J ends, which lost 10 bases and 5 bases, there was a span of 14 bases. In DNA form, the CDR3 reads TGTGCCACTTCCGAGGGGAGGACTGAAGCTTTCTTT. Translated: CATSEGRTEAFF.

The V and J genes are TRBV28 and TRBJ2-2; perhaps TRBD1 as D (6 bases). Germline-derived CDR1 and CDR2 are MDHEN and SYDVKM. The CDR3 sequence is 17 residues long. Trimming took off 6 bases at V and 5 bases at J, with 22 bases between the two ends. The CDR3: CASRTAGAFGWTGELFF. As DNA, the CDR3 is TGTGCCAGCAGAACAGCAGGGGCTTTTGGATGGACCGGGGAGCTGTTTTTT.

This clone was detected only once. The chain carries TRBV7-8 and TRBJ1-1; D gene unclear. CDR3 length equals 14 residues. Trimming removed 5 bases from V and 5 bases from J, with 15 bases in between. In germline, CDR1 is SGHVS, CDR2 FQNEAQ. Here the CDR3 DNA reads TGTGCCAGCAGCCCCCGGGAATTGGGGACTGAAGCTTTCTTT. Its translation is CASSPRELGTEAFF.

J is TRBJ2-2 and V is TRBV6-1; D perhaps matches TRBD2 (7 bases). The V gene's germline CDR1 is MNHNS and CDR2 SASEGT. This CDR3 is 18 amino acids long. V gave up 2 bases and J gave up 5 bases, with 21 bases separating them. CDR3 in DNA: TGTGCCAGCAGTGAAAACGAGTGGAACAGGGAGGGTACCGGGGAGCTGTTTTTT. Its translation: CASSENEWNREGTGELFF.

The CDR3 spells CASSFGGSAFF. As DNA, the CDR3 is TGCGCCAGCAGCTTCGGGGGCTCGGCTTTCTTT. V is TRBV5-1 and J is TRBJ1-1; perhaps TRBD1 as D (6 bases). The germline gives CDR1 SGHRS, CDR2 YFSETQ. The CDR3 contains 11 residues. The germline V and J ends were trimmed by 2 bases and 11 bases, with 10 bases remaining between them.

This chain connects TRBV27 to TRBJ1-1; D is possibly TRBD1 (6 bases). CDR1 is MNHEY, CDR2 SMNVEV, per germline (reference sequence). The V gene lost 5 bases and the J gene lost 4 bases, with 17 bases spanning the gap. The CDR3 covers 15 residues. The CDR3 sequence: CASSQRTGGATEAFF. The CDR3 DNA reads as TGTGCCAGCAGTCAAAGGACTGGGGGGGCCACTGAAGCTTTCTTT.

This rearrangement joins TRBV18 to TRBJ1-3, with D hard to call. Germline V CDR1 and CDR2: KGHSH, LQKENI. The V and J ends lost 3 bases and 0 bases respectively, with 12 bases between them. The CDR3 is 16 residues long. CDR3 in amino acids: CASSPFNVGSGNTIYF. In nucleotides, the CDR3 is TGTGCCAGCTCACCGTTCAATGTAGGCTCTGGAAACACCATATATTTT. The variable domain in full, with the rest retrieved from reference TRBV18 and TRBJ1-3, is NAGVMQNPRHLVRRRGQEARLRCSPMKGHSHVYWYRQLPEEGLKFMVYLQKENIIDESGMPKERFSAEFPKEGPSILRIQQVVRGDSAAYFCASSPFNVGSGNTIYFGEGSWLTVV.

This clone was counted between two and nine times. The V call is TRBV28, the J call TRBJ2-1; TRBD2 aligns across 8 bases. The ends lost 6 bases at V and 2 bases at J; junction bases unmatched: 3. The germline V gene encodes CDR1 MDHEN and CDR2 SYDVKM. The CDR3 length is 14 residues. CDR3 protein: CASRAGEAYNEQFF. CDR3 nucleotides: TGTGCCAGCAGAGCGGGAGAAGCCTACAATGAGCAGTTCTTC.

CDR3 in amino acids: CAWSLVRGNSPLHF. CDR3 nucleotide sequence: TGTGCCTGGAGTTTGGTGAGGGGAAATTCACCCCTCCACTTT. The V call is TRBV30, the J call TRBJ1-6; possibly TRBD1 for D (5 bases). CDR1 is GTSNPN, CDR2 SVGIG, per germline (reference sequence). V lost 2 bases and J lost 7, with 12 bases in between. This CDR3 region has 14 residues.

V is TRBV29-1 and J is TRBJ2-2; D unclear. Between the trimmed V and J ends, which lost 0 bases and 1 base, there was a span of 15 bases. There are 17 residues in the CDR3. Germline V CDR1 and CDR2: SQVTM, ANQGSEA. The CDR3 DNA reads TGCAGCGTTGAAGATTCCCCGAATGGAGTGAACACCGGGGAGCTGTTTTTT. Translated, it gives CSVEDSPNGVNTGELFF.

The V gene is TRBV11-2, the J gene TRBJ2-7, with TRBD2 as a possible D gene (6 bases). V dropped 1 base and J dropped 0 bases, with 13 bases sitting between them. CDR1 is SGHAT and CDR2 is FQNNGV in the germline V gene. The CDR3 has 16 amino acids. The CDR3 protein is CASSLVPVAASYEQYF. CDR3 nucleotides: TGTGCCAGCAGCTTAGTCCCGGTAGCGGCCTCCTACGAGCAGTACTTC. The full variable domain, in which reference TRBV11-2 and TRBJ2-7 provide the parts outside the CDR3, is EAGVAQSPRYKIIEKRQSVAFWCNPISGHATLYWYQQILGQGPKLLIQFQNNGVVDDSQLPKDRFSAERLKGVDSTLKIQPAKLEDSAVYLCASSLVPVAASYEQYFGPGTRLTVT.

The genes are TRBV7-6 and TRBJ2-7; no firm D call. This CDR3 comprises 14 residues. Germline assignment: CDR1 SGHVS and CDR2 FNYEAQ. With 0 bases removed from V and 3 bases from J, the gap between germline ends came to 9 bases. The CDR3 here is CASSLAERRYEQYF. The CDR3 DNA sequence: TGTGCCAGCAGCTTAGCGGAGCGTCGCTACGAGCAGTACTTC.

Details on this clone: In the same sample, other DNA sequences code for this CDR3. This chain uses TRBV5-6 with TRBJ2-7; 12 bases are a match to TRBD2. The germline CDR1 and CDR2 sequences are SGHDT and YYEEEE. The J segment lost 0 bases and the V segment lost 4 bases, leaving 2 bases of the junction unmatched. The CDR3 spans 15 residues. In nucleotides, the CDR3 is TGTGCCAGCAGCCAGACTAGCGGGAGCTCCTACGAGCAGTACTTC. Translating it yields CASSQTSGSSYEQYF. Full variable domain (missing parts from reference TRBV5-6 and TRBJ2-7): DAGVTQSPTHLIKTRGQQVTLRCSPKSGHDTVSWYQQALGQGPQFIFQYYEEEERQRGNFPDRFSGHQFPNYSSELNVNALLLGDSALYLCASSQTSGSSYEQYFGPGTRLTVT.

The rearrangement uses TRBV27 and TRBJ2-7, with a weak D call TRBD1 (5 bases). CDR3 length: 14 amino acids. CDR1 is MNHEY and CDR2 is SMNVEV in the germline V gene (reference sequence). V dropped 7 bases and J dropped 4 bases, with 17 bases sitting between them. In DNA, the CDR3 is TGTGCCAGCACCTCAGGGTTTTCGGGTTACGAGCAGTACTTC. It translates to CASTSGFSGYEQYF.

The rearrangement joins TRBV5-6 to TRBJ2-1; 7 bases map to TRBD2. Losses at the gene ends were 1 base for V and 6 bases for J; bases not matched to a gene: 16. The germline CDR1 and CDR2 sequences are SGHDT and YYEEEE. This CDR3 is built from 18 residues. The CDR3 sequence: CASSLSLRGLLYGNEQFF. The CDR3 region has the DNA TGTGCCAGCAGCTTGAGTCTCCGGGGACTATTATACGGCAATGAGCAGTTCTTC.

The chain joins TRBV11-2 to TRBJ2-3; the D is unclear. Germline V gives CDR1 SGHAT, CDR2 FQNNGV. The V end was cut by 0 bases, the J end by 4 bases, with 5 bases between. The CDR3 extends over 13 amino acids. The DNA for the CDR3 is TGTGCCAGCAGCTTAGACCCACCAGATACGCAGTATTTT. Protein product: CASSLDPPDTQYF.

The rearrangement links TRBV5-4 to TRBJ1-1, with D possibly matching TRBD1 (5 bases). V was trimmed by 3 bases and J by 1 base, leaving 13 bases between them. The CDR3 covers 15 residues. Per germline, CDR1 SGHNT and CDR2 YYREEE (reference sequence). The CDR3 DNA follows: TGTGCCAGCAGCTGGGACGGGTGGGGGAACACTGAAGCTTTCTTT. It encodes CASSWDGWGNTEAFF.

This chain uses TRBV7-9 with TRBJ2-3, with 7 positions matching TRBD2. The length of the CDR3 is 17 residues. Germline CDR1 and CDR2: SEHNR and FQNEAQ (reference sequence). Germline trimming cut 1 base from V and 3 bases from J; bases unmatched to any gene: 10. CDR3 residues: CASSLDIELARTDTQYF. In nucleotides, the CDR3 is TGTGCCAGCAGCTTAGATATTGAACTAGCGCGAACAGATACGCAGTATTTT. Drawing the rest from reference TRBV7-9 and TRBJ2-3, the complete variable domain is DTGVSQNPRHKITKRGQNVTFRCDPISEHNRLYWYRQTLGQGPEFLTYFQNEAQLEKSRLLSDRFSAERPKGSFSTLEIQRTEQGDSAMYLCASSLDIELARTDTQYFGPGTRLTVL.

This clone was seen a single time. This sequence joins TRBV7-9 and TRBJ2-6, with TRBD1 matching 9 bases. This CDR3 region has 17 residues. Germline V gives CDR1 SEHNR, CDR2 FQNEAQ (reference sequence). V was clipped by 5 bases and J by 4 bases; unmatched bases: 9. Written as DNA, the CDR3 is TGTGCCAGCAGCCATGGGACAGGGATTTTCGGGGCCAACGTCCTGACTTTC. It translates to CASSHGTGIFGANVLTF. Full variable domain (outside the CDR3, taken from reference TRBV7-9 and TRBJ2-6): DTGVSQNPRHKITKRGQNVTFRCDPISEHNRLYWYRQTLGQGPEFLTYFQNEAQLEKSRLLSDRFSAERPKGSFSTLEIQRTEQGDSAMYLCASSHGTGIFGANVLTFGAGSRLTVL.

This rearrangement joins TRBV9 to TRBJ2-3; TRBD2 aligns across 10 bases. This CDR3 is built from 16 residues. The V gene's germline CDR1 is SGDLS and CDR2 YYNGEE. V gave up 0 bases and J gave up 4 bases; unmatched junction bases: 5. Written as DNA, the CDR3 is TGTGCCAGCAGCGTAGGTCTAGCGGGAGTGTCAGATACGCAGTATTTT. Translated: CASSVGLAGVSDTQYF.